These 30 T cell receptor beta chains were sequenced from one sample in a study of T cells in Graves' hyperthyroidism and ophthalmopathy. RNA transcripts provided the source from which TCR beta CDR3 regions were amplified. HTBI primers were the set used in a first-round RT-PCR of the TCR CDR3. TCRdb analysed the multiplex PCR reads with MiXCR anew, one entry per CDR3 protein. The sample consists of 500,000 to 650,000 distinct CDR3 sequences, about a sixth of them appearing once. Material for sequencing was blood. The source of these receptors is a woman younger than 30 with Graves' ophthalmopathy.

At least ten counts were recorded for this clonotype. This sequence joins TRBV12-3 or TRBV12-4 and TRBJ1-1; no clear D gene. CDR3 length equals 16 residues. V lost 4 bases and J 2 bases, leaving 17 bases between the germline ends. In DNA form, the CDR3 reads TGTGCCAGCAGTTCAGCCCTTAATACAGAAAACACTGAAGCTTTCTTT. Translation gives CASSSALNTENTEAFF.

In its sample, this clonotype was seen many times. The rearrangement links TRBV6-2 or TRBV6-3 to TRBJ2-1, with TRBD2 matching over 9 bases. V trimming: 2 bases; J trimming: 8 bases; junction bases outside the gene matches: 7. The CDR3 runs to 15 residues. CDR1 and CDR2 from the germline V gene are MNHEY and SVGEGT. The CDR3 DNA reads as TGTGCCAGCAGTTACGGTAGCGGGAGTAGGGATGAGCAGTTCTTC. Amino acids: CASSYGSGSRDEQFF.

This clonotype has a handful of counts. The rearrangement links TRBV6-5 to TRBJ1-1; D gene unclear. The CDR3 totals 13 residues. Germline V lookup: CDR1 MNHEY, CDR2 SVGAGI. The ends were cut back, 1 base at V and 5 bases at J, with 8 bases in the middle. This CDR3 is CASSYWAGTEAFF. In DNA form, the CDR3 reads TGTGCCAGCAGTTACTGGGCAGGTACTGAAGCTTTCTTT.

This clonotype was counted many times. The rearrangement uses TRBV28 and TRBJ2-5; D is tentatively TRBD1 or TRBD2 (5 bases each). The germline CDR1 and CDR2 sequences are MDHEN and SYDVKM. Trimming left V 1 base short and J 6 bases short, with 12 bases between. The CDR3 is made up of 14 amino acids. The CDR3 loop reads CASSLSGAGKTQYF. The CDR3 DNA sequence: TGTGCCAGCAGTTTATCCGGGGCCGGGAAGACCCAGTACTTC.

The rearrangement joins TRBV29-1 to TRBJ2-1, with 11 bases identical to TRBD2. The J segment lost 1 base and the V segment lost 5 bases, leaving 4 bases of the junction unmatched. The germline CDR1 and CDR2 sequences are SQVTM and ANQGSEA. The CDR3 has 15 amino acids. In nucleotides, the CDR3 is TGCAGCGTTCTTAGCGGGGGGGCGTCCTACAATGAGCAGTTCTTC. It specifies CSVLSGGASYNEQFF.

This clonotype appeared a single time. This CDR3 is CASSQFGQGDSPLHF. As DNA, the CDR3 is TGTGCCAGCAGCCAATTCGGACAGGGGGATTCACCCCTCCACTTT. The chain recombines TRBV7-9 with TRBJ1-6; 10 bases are a match to TRBD1. Germline CDR1 SEHNR, CDR2 FQNEAQ (reference sequence). The CDR3 is 15 amino acids. The V and J ends lost 5 bases and 8 bases, in that order; junction bases with no gene match: 6. Based on the CDR3 plus reference TRBV7-9 and TRBJ1-6, the full variable domain is DTGVSQNPRHKITKRGQNVTFRCDPISEHNRLYWYRQTLGQGPEFLTYFQNEAQLEKSRLLSDRFSAERPKGSFSTLEIQRTEQGDSAMYLCASSQFGQGDSPLHFGNGTRLTVT.

This clonotype was detected many times. The DNA for the CDR3 is TGTGCCAGCAGTGGAGGCCGCTACGAGCAGTACTTC. As protein: CASSGGRYEQYF. The chain links TRBV2 to TRBJ2-7; D is ambiguous. Trimming pared 4 bases from V and 3 bases from J, leaving 7 bases between. Germline CDR1 SNHLY, CDR2 FYNNEI. The CDR3 covers 12 residues.

The CDR3 DNA sequence: TGTGCCAGCAGCGTAGCTAGTTCCGGGGAGCTGTTTTTT. Its protein product is CASSVASSGELFF. The gene calls are TRBV9 and TRBJ2-2; D remains ambiguous. V was shortened by 0 bases and J by 6 bases, with 6 bases between the two germline ends. Germline CDR1 is SGDLS and CDR2 is YYNGEE. This CDR3 contains 13 residues.

There are many counts of this clonotype. The V gene is TRBV6-1, the J gene TRBJ2-5, with TRBD2 as a possible D gene (5 bases). V was cut by 3 bases and J by 2 bases, with 7 bases left in between. Germline lookup yields CDR1 MNHNS and CDR2 SASEGT. This CDR3 spans 13 amino acids. Here the CDR3 DNA reads TGTGCCAGCAGTGAGGAGGCTCAAGAGACCCAGTACTTC. Protein product: CASSEEAQETQYF.

This clonotype appeared many times. This chain uses TRBV7-3 with TRBJ2-5, with a tentative D call TRBD1 (6 bases). CDR3 length equals 13 residues. V lost 5 bases and J lost 1, with 8 bases in between. Germline V gives CDR1 SGHTA, CDR2 FQGTGA. The CDR3 region has the DNA TGTGCCAGCAGCGTGGACAGCCAAGAGACCCAGTACTTC. Encoded protein: CASSVDSQETQYF. The whole variable domain, filled in from reference TRBV7-3 and TRBJ2-5, reads GAGVSQTPSNKVTEKGKYVELRCDPISGHTALYWYRQSLGQGPEFLIYFQGTGAADDSGLPNDRFFAVRPEGSVSTLKIQRTERGDSAVYLCASSVDSQETQYFGPGTRLLVL.

The chain links TRBV7-2 to TRBJ2-7; possibly TRBD1 for D (5 bases). Germline V gene sequence: CDR1 SGHTA, CDR2 FQGNSA. The CDR3 spans 13 residues. The germline V and J ends were trimmed by 7 bases and 0 bases, with 10 bases remaining between them. The CDR3 reads CASTYTGSYEQYF. CDR3 DNA sequence: TGTGCCAGCACCTACACAGGCTCCTACGAGCAGTACTTC. The whole variable domain, remainder taken from reference TRBV7-2 and TRBJ2-7, is GAGVSQSPSNKVTEKGKDVELRCDPISGHTALYWYRQSLGQGLEFLIYFQGNSAPDKSGLPSDRFSAERTGGSVSTLTIQRTQQEDSAVYLCASTYTGSYEQYFGPGTRLTVT.

This clonotype was recorded at least ten times. V gene TRBV6-1 combines with J gene TRBJ2-7, with 7 bases fitting TRBD1. This CDR3 has 12 amino acids. V lost 6 bases to trimming and J lost 5 bases; unmatched junction nucleotides: 4. Germline CDR1 and CDR2: MNHNS and SASEGT. The DNA for the CDR3 is TGTGCCAGCAGACCACAGGGGAACGAGCAGTACTTC. Its protein product is CASRPQGNEQYF.

The V and J genes are TRBV27 and TRBJ1-4, with 7 bases fitting TRBD1. V shed 5 bases and J 7 bases; nucleotides not matched to a gene: 7. CDR3 size: 14 residues. Germline lookup yields CDR1 MNHEY and CDR2 SMNVEV (reference sequence). The CDR3 bases are TGTGCCAGCAGTCCAGACAGGGAAGGTGAAAAACTGTTTTTT. Translated: CASSPDREGEKLFF.

The chain joins TRBV20-1 to TRBJ1-1; tentative D call: TRBD1 (6 bases). V was clipped by 6 bases and J by 1 base, with 12 bases between them. Germline loops: CDR1 DFQATT, CDR2 SNEGSKA (reference sequence). The CDR3 runs to 13 residues. The chain's CDR3 is CSAVTGKNTEAFF. The CDR3 DNA is TGCAGTGCGGTTACAGGGAAGAACACTGAAGCTTTCTTT.

J is TRBJ2-1 and V is TRBV11-2, with 13 nucleotides matching TRBD2. V lost 5 bases, J lost 6 bases, and 4 bases stayed unmatched. The CDR3 extends over 15 amino acids. Germline V gene sequence: CDR1 SGHAT, CDR2 FQNNGV. The DNA for the CDR3 is TGTGCCAGCAGCCCTCGGACTAGCGGGAGCAATGAGCAGTTCTTC. It yields the protein CASSPRTSGSNEQFF.

The rearrangement links TRBV2 to TRBJ2-2; 8 bases fit TRBD2. Per the germline V gene, CDR1 is SNHLY and CDR2 is FYNNEI. The CDR3 sequence is 13 residues long. V was pared by 8 bases and J by 4 bases, with 3 bases of the junction left unmatched. As DNA, the CDR3 is TGTGCCAGCGTCGGGAGGGTCACCGGGGAGCTGTTTTTT. It translates to CASVGRVTGELFF.

The sample holds a few counts of this clonotype. This sequence joins TRBV4-2 and TRBJ2-1; 8 nucleotides agree with TRBD2. This CDR3 contains 16 residues. V lost 1 base and J lost 5; bases outside the gene matches: 7. CDR1 and CDR2 from the germline V gene are LGHNA and YNFKEQ. The CDR3 protein is CASSQGWAGGNNEQFF. The CDR3 nucleotides read TGTGCCAGCAGCCAAGGTTGGGCGGGGGGAAACAATGAGCAGTTCTTC.

This clonotype was recorded a few times. The chain joins TRBV6-1 to TRBJ1-2; D might be TRBD1 (6 bases). From germline, CDR1 is MNHNS and CDR2 SASEGT. The CDR3 extends over 15 amino acids. Trimming cost V 4 bases and J 8 bases, with 20 bases left between them. CDR3 residues: CASSGWTELIDGYTF. The CDR3 DNA sequence: TGTGCCAGCAGTGGGTGGACAGAACTTATCGACGGCTACACCTTC.

This clonotype was seen repeatedly, ten times or more. The J gene is TRBJ2-3, the V gene TRBV7-6; the match to TRBD2 covers 8 bases. The junction had 4 bases not matched to a gene; V was cut back by 1 base and J by 1 base. This CDR3 spans 16 amino acids. Germline CDR1 reads SGHVS; CDR2 reads FNYEAQ. The CDR3: CASSLERGGGTDTQYF. In nucleotides, the CDR3 is TGTGCCAGCAGCTTAGAACGGGGGGGAGGCACAGATACGCAGTATTTT.

About this clonotype itself: It may be a read error: a sequence one base away is much more abundant. CDR3 DNA sequence: TGTGCCAGCAGCCAAACTTACTACGAGCAGTACTTC. As protein: CASSQTYYEQYF. The chain is built from TRBV6-1 and TRBJ2-7; D is unresolved. The CDR3 totals 12 residues. CDR1 is MNHNS, CDR2 SASEGT, per germline. Trimming stripped 6 bases from V and 3 bases from J, with 9 bases between.

This sequence joins TRBV10-3 and TRBJ1-2, with D possibly matching TRBD1 (6 bases). The CDR3 runs 14 residues. With 2 bases removed from V and 6 bases from J, the gap between germline ends came to 13 bases. The germline V gene encodes CDR1 ENHRY and CDR2 SYGVKD. The CDR3 sequence is CAISELSGGNGYTF. CDR3 in DNA: TGTGCCATCAGTGAGCTATCGGGGGGCAATGGCTACACCTTC.

In its sample, this clonotype was seen many times. The chain is built from TRBV5-1 and TRBJ2-5, with unresolved D. The ends were cut back, 1 base at V and 5 bases at J, with 12 bases in the middle. The CDR3 extends over 14 amino acids. The V gene's germline CDR1 is SGHRS and CDR2 YFSETQ. The CDR3: CASSLLYSLETQYF. DNA for the CDR3: TGCGCCAGCAGCTTGCTGTATAGTCTGGAGACCCAGTACTTC.

This clonotype was observed at least ten times. CDR3: CASSLFPGNQPQHF. DNA of the CDR3: TGTGCCAGCAGTTTATTCCCAGGGAATCAGCCCCAGCATTTT. The chain combines TRBV27 with TRBJ1-5; D possibly corresponds to TRBD1 (5 bases). The V gene's germline CDR1 is MNHEY and CDR2 SMNVEV (reference sequence). The CDR3 is 14 amino acids. Trimming took 1 base from V and 4 from J, leaving 8 bases between them.

This clonotype was seen a few times. This rearrangement joins TRBV6-1 to TRBJ1-5; D is unresolved. V lost 5 bases, J lost 1 base, and 15 bases lay in between. The length of the CDR3 is 16 residues. Germline CDR1 and CDR2: MNHNS and SASEGT. CDR3 residues: CASSQSGVGSNQPQHF. CDR3 coding DNA: TGTGCCAGCAGTCAGAGCGGTGTTGGAAGCAATCAGCCCCAGCATTTT.

This clonotype was seen a few times. A read error is possible here, since a much larger clone lies one base away. The CDR3 nucleotides read TGTGCCAGCAGTACTAACTTAGCGGGCGCCGGGGAGCTGTTTTTT. The encoded protein is CASSTNLAGAGELFF. The chain combines TRBV2 with TRBJ2-2; TRBD2 agrees at 7 bases. Germline V gene data show CDR1 as SNHLY and CDR2 as FYNNEI. With V trimmed by 5 bases and J by 6 bases, 9 bases remained unmatched. This CDR3 contains 15 residues.

This clonotype was detected once. The rearrangement joins TRBV6-2 or TRBV6-3 to TRBJ1-5; D remains unclear. Germline CDR1 and CDR2: MNHEY and SVGEGT. The CDR3 sequence is 13 residues long. V was pared by 7 bases and J by 3 bases, with 10 bases between. The CDR3 nucleotides read TGTGCCAGCAATTGGCAGGACAATCAGCCCCAGCATTTT. Translation gives CASNWQDNQPQHF.

This clonotype was counted many times. The genes are TRBV13 and TRBJ1-2, with D possibly TRBD1 on 6 matching bases. There are 14 residues in the CDR3. CDR1 PRHDT and CDR2 FYEKMQ come from the germline V gene (reference sequence). V dropped 6 bases and J dropped 0 bases, with 11 bases sitting between them. The DNA of the CDR3 is TGTGCCAGCAGTCCCCAGGGGTCTAACTATGGCTACACCTTC. Translating gives CASSPQGSNYGYTF. Based on the CDR3 plus reference TRBV13 and TRBJ1-2, the full variable domain is AAGVIQSPRHLIKEKRETATLKCYPIPRHDTVYWYQQGPGQDPQFLISFYEKMQSDKGSIPDRFSAQQFSDYHSELNMSSLELGDSALYFCASSPQGSNYGYTFGSGTRLTVV.

This clonotype was counted many times. The chain uses TRBV12-3 or TRBV12-4 and TRBJ2-7; 8 positions match TRBD1. Losses at the gene ends were 4 bases for V and 4 bases for J; bases not matched to a gene: 12. The CDR3 spans 16 residues. The CDR3 DNA is TGTGCCAGCAGTTCACCCCCCGGGACAGGAGATTACGAGCAGTACTTC. This translates into CASSSPPGTGDYEQYF.

V usage is TRBV20-1 and J usage is TRBJ2-7; 9 positions match TRBD1. CDR1 and CDR2 from the germline V gene are DFQATT and SNEGSKA (reference sequence). The CDR3 covers 15 residues. V lost 3 bases to trimming and J lost 4 bases; unmatched junction nucleotides: 10. The CDR3 sequence: CSARAPDRGRYEQYF. CDR3 DNA sequence: TGCAGTGCTAGGGCCCCGGACAGGGGTAGGTACGAGCAGTACTTC.

The sample holds many counts of this clonotype. The rearrangement links TRBV18 to TRBJ1-2, with 9 bases fitting TRBD1. Germline CDR1 KGHSH, CDR2 LQKENI. The junction had 13 bases not matched to a gene; V was cut back by 10 bases and J by 7 bases. The CDR3 totals 14 residues. The CDR3 sequence is CANARDREMRGYTF. The DNA of the CDR3 is TGTGCCAACGCCCGGGACAGGGAAATGCGTGGCTACACCTTC.